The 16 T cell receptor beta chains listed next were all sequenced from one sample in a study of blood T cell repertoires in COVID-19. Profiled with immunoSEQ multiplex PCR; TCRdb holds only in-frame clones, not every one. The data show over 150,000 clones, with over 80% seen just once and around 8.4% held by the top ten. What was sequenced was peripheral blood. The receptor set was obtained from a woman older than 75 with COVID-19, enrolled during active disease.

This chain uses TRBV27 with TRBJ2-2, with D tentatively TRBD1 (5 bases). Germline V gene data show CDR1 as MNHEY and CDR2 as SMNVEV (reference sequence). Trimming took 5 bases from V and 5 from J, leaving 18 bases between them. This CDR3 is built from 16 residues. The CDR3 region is CASSPRGSRVTGELFF. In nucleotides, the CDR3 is TGTGCCAGCAGTCCTAGGGGCTCGCGAGTTACCGGGGAGCTGTTTTTT.

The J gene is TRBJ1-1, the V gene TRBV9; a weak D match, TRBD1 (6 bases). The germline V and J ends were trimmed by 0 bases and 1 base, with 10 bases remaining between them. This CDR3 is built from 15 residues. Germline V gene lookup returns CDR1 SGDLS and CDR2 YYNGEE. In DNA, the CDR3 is TGTGCCAGCAGCGTAGATCCAGGGGCGAACACTGAAGCTTTCTTT. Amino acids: CASSVDPGANTEAFF.

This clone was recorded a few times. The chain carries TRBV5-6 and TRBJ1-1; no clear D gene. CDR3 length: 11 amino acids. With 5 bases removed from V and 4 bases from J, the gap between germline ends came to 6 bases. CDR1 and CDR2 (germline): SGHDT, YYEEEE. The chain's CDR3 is CASSRSTEAFF. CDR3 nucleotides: TGTGCCAGCAGTCGGAGCACTGAAGCTTTCTTT.

DNA of the CDR3: TGTGCCAGTAGTAAGGACAGGGGGGATGGCTACACCTTC. This sequence encodes CASSKDRGDGYTF. V usage is TRBV19 and J usage is TRBJ1-2; 10 nucleotides agree with TRBD1. CDR1 LNHDA and CDR2 SQIVND come from the germline V gene (reference sequence). Losses at the gene ends were 4 bases for V and 6 bases for J; bases not matched to a gene: 2. This CDR3 spans 13 amino acids. The complete variable domain, with remaining parts taken from reference TRBV19 and TRBJ1-2, reads DGGITQSPKYLFRKEGQNVTLSCEQNLNHDAMYWYRQDPGQGLRLIYYSQIVNDFQKGDIAEGYSVSREKKESFPLTVTSAQKNPTAFYLCASSKDRGDGYTFGSGTRLTVV.

CDR3 sequence (DNA): TGTGCCAGTAGTGACCGGGACTGGACCTACGAGCAGTACTTC. It codes for CASSDRDWTYEQYF. The rearrangement uses TRBV19 and TRBJ2-7; D perhaps matches TRBD2 (6 bases). There are 14 residues in the CDR3. V was cut by 5 bases and J by 2 bases, with 13 bases left in between. Germline CDR1 reads LNHDA; CDR2 reads SQIVND (reference sequence).

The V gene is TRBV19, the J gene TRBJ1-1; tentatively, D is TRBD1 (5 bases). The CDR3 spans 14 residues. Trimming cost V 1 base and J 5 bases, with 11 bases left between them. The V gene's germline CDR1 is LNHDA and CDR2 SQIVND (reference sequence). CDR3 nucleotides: TGTGCCAGTAGTATAGTGCAGGGTTGGACTGAAGCTTTCTTT. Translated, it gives CASSIVQGWTEAFF.

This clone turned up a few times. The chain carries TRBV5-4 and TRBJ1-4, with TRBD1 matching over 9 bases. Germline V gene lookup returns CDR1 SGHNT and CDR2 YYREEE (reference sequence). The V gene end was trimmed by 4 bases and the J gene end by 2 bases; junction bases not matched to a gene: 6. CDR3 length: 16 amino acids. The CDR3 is CASSQGGTGTNEKLFF. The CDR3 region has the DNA TGTGCCAGCAGCCAGGGAGGGACAGGGACTAATGAAAAACTGTTTTTT.

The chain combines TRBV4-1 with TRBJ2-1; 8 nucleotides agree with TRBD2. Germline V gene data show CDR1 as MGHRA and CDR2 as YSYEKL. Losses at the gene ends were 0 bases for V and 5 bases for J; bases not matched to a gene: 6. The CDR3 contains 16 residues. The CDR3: CASSQDRTSGNNEQFF. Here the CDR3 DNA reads TGCGCCAGCAGCCAAGATCGCACTAGCGGAAACAATGAGCAGTTCTTC.

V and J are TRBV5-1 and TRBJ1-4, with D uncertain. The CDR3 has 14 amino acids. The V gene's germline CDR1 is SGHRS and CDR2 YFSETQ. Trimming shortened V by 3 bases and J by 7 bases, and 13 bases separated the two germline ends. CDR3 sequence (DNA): TGCGCCAGCAGCTGGAACCCCCTAGTTGAAAAACTGTTTTTT. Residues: CASSWNPLVEKLFF.

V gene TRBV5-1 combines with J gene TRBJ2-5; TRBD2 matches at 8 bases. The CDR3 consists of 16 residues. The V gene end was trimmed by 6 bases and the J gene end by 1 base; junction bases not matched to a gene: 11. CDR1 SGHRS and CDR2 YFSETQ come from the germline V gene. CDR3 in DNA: TGCGCCAGCACCGTTGGAGCGGGGGAACCCCAAGAGACCCAGTACTTC. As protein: CASTVGAGEPQETQYF.

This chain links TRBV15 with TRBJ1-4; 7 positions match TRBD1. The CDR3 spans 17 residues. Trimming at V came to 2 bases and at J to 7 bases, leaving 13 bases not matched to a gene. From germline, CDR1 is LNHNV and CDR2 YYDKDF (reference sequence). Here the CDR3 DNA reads TGTGCCACCAGCAGACCCCTCGGGGCAGGGGGAGCTGAAAAACTGTTTTTT. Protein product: CATSRPLGAGGAEKLFF. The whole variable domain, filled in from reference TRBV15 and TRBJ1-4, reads DAMVIQNPRYQVTQFGKPVTLSCSQTLNHNVMYWYQQKSSQAPKLLFHYYDKDFNNEADTPDNFQSRRPNTSFCFLDIRSPGLGDTAMYLCATSRPLGAGGAEKLFFGSGTQLSVL.

CDR3 in amino acids: CASSQTSALVLTF. CDR3 nucleotides: TGTGCCAGCAGTCAGACTAGCGCTTTAGTCCTGACTTTC. The genes are TRBV28 and TRBJ2-6; 8 bases map to TRBD2. Trimming cost V 5 bases and J 13 bases; bases outside gene matches: 7. CDR3 length equals 13 residues. Per the germline V gene, CDR1 is MDHEN and CDR2 is SYDVKM.

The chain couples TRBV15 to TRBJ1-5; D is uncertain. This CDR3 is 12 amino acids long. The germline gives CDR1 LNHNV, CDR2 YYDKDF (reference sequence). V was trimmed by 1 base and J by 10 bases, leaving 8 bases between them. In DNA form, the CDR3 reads TGTGCCACCAGCAGAGCCCTTGGCCCCCAGCATTTT. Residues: CATSRALGPQHF. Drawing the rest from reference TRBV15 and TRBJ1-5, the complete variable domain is DAMVIQNPRYQVTQFGKPVTLSCSQTLNHNVMYWYQQKSSQAPKLLFHYYDKDFNNEADTPDNFQSRRPNTSFCFLDIRSPGLGDTAMYLCATSRALGPQHFGDGTRLSIL.

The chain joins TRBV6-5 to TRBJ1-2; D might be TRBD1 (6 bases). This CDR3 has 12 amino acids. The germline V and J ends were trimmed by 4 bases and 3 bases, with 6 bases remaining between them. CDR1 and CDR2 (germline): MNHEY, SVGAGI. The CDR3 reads CASSSGDYGYTF. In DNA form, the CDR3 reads TGTGCCAGCAGTTCAGGGGACTATGGCTACACCTTC.

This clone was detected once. CDR3 amino acids: CASSLEIGQGFVAFF. CDR3 DNA sequence: TGCGCCAGCAGCTTGGAGATTGGACAGGGTTTTGTCGCTTTCTTT. This chain joins TRBV5-1 and TRBJ1-1; 8 bases line up with TRBD1. CDR3 length equals 15 residues. Looked up from germline, CDR1 is SGHRS and CDR2 is YFSETQ. Trimming took 0 bases from V and 11 from J; bases not matched to a gene: 12.

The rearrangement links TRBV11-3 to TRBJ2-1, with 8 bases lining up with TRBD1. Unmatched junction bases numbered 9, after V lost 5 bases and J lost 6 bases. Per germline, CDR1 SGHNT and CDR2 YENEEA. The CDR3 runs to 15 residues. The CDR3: CASSQGTGRFNEQFF. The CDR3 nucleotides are TGTGCCAGCAGCCAGGGGACAGGTAGATTCAATGAGCAGTTCTTC. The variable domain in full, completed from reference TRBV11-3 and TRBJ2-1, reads EAGVVQSPRYKIIEKKQPVAFWCNPISGHNTLYWYLQNLGQGPELLIRYENEEAVDDSQLPKDRFSAERLKGVDSTLKIQPAELGDSAVYLCASSQGTGRFNEQFFGPGTRLTVL.